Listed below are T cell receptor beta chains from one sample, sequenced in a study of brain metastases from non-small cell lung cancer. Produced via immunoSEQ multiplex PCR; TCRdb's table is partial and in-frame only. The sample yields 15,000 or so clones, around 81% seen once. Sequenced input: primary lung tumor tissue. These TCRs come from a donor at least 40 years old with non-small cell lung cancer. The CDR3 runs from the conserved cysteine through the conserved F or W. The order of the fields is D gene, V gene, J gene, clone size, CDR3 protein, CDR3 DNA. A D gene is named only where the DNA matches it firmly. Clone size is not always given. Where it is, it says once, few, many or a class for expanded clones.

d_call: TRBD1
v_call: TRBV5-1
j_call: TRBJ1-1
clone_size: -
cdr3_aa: CASSLRQGAGLNTEAFF
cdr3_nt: TGCGCCAGCAGCTTGAGGCAGGGGGCCGGACTGAACACTGAAGCTTTCTTT

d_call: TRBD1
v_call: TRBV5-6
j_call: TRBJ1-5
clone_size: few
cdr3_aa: CASSYTGALEPQHF
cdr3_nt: TGTGCCAGCAGCTACACAGGGGCTCTTGAGCCCCAGCATTTT

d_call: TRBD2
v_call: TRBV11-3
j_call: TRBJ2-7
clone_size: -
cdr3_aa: CAKRTPGGRVMHEQYF
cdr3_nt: TGTGCCAAACGAACCCCGGGGGGACGGGTTATGCACGAGCAGTACTTC

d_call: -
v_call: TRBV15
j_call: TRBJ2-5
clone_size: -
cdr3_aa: CATSRDPQQQETQYF
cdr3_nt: TGTGCCACCAGCAGAGATCCCCAGCAGCAAGAGACCCAGTACTTC

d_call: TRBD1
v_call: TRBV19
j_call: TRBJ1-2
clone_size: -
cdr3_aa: CASSQYPGDRVVYYGYTF
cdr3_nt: TGTGCCAGTAGTCAATACCCAGGAGACAGGGTCGTTTACTATGGCTACACCTTC

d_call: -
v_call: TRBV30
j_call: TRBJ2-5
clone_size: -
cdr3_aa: CAWSVKGRRETQYF
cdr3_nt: TGTGCCTGGAGTGTAAAGGGTCGGCGAGAGACCCAGTACTTC

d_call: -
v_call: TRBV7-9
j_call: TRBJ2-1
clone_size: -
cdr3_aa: CASPLGNEQFF
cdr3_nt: TGTGCCAGCCCCTTAGGGAATGAGCAGTTCTTC

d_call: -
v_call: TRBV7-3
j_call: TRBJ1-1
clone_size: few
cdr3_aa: CASSPGGWNTEAFF
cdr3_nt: TGTGCCAGCAGCCCGGGGGGGTGGAACACTGAAGCTTTCTTT

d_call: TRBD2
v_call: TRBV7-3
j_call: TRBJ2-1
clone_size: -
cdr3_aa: CASSSSGGALEQFF
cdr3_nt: TGTGCCAGCAGCTCGAGCGGGGGGGCCCTTGAGCAGTTCTTC

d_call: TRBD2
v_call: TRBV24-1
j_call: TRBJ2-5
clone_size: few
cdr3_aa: CATSDPGLAGIETQYF
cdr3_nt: TGTGCCACCAGTGATCCTGGACTAGCGGGGATAGAGACCCAGTACTTC

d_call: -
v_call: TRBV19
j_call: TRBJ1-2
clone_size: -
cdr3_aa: CASSVPGHAGYGYTF
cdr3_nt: TGTGCCAGTAGTGTTCCGGGACACGCCGGCTATGGCTACACCTTC

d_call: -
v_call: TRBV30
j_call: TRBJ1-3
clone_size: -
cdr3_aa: CAWTGFSGNTIYF
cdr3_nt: TGTGCCTGGACGGGTTTCTCTGGAAACACCATATATTTT

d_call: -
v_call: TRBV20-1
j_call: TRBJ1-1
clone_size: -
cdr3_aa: CSASFYSGGRTEAFF
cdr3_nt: TGCAGTGCTAGTTTTTATAGCGGGGGGCGCACTGAAGCTTTCTTT

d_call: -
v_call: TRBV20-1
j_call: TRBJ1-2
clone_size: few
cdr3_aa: CSARPGEGYTF
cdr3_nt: TGCAGTGCTAGGCCGGGGGAGGGCTACACCTTC

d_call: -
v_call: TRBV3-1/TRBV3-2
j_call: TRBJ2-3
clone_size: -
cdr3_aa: CASSQASGSGADTQYF
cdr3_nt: TGTGCCAGCAGCCAAGCATCCGGGTCTGGCGCAGATACGCAGTATTTT

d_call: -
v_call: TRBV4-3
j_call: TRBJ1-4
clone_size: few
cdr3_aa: CASSQGWQANEKLFF
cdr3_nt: TGCGCCAGCAGCCAAGGGTGGCAGGCGAATGAAAAACTGTTTTTT

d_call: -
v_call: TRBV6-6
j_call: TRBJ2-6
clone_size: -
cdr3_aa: CASSPMGAGANVLTF
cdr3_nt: TGTGCCAGCAGCCCCATGGGGGCTGGGGCCAACGTCCTGACTTTC

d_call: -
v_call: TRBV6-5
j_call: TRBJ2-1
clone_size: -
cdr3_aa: CASSSFPAYRNEQFF
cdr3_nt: TGTGCCAGCAGTTCCTTCCCGGCCTACAGGAATGAGCAGTTCTTC

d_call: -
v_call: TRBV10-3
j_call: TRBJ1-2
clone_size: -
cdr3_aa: CAISPASENYGYTF
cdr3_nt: TGTGCCATCAGTCCGGCGAGTGAAAACTATGGCTACACCTTC

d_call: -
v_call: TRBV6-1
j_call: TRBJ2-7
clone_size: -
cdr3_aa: CASSEPRGLREQYF
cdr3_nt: TGTGCCAGCAGTGAACCCAGGGGCCTGAGGGAGCAGTACTTC

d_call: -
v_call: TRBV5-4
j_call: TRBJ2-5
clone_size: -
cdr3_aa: CASSLGQGYQETQYF
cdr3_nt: TGTGCCAGCAGCTTGGGGCAGGGGTACCAAGAGACCCAGTACTTC

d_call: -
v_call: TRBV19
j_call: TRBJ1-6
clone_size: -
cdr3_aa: CASSMASSYNSPLHF
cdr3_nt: TGTGCCAGTAGTATGGCGAGCTCCTATAATTCACCCCTCCACTTT

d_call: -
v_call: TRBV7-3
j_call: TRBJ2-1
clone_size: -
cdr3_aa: CASSSGASSYNEQFF
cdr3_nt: TGTGCCAGCAGCTCCGGCGCGAGCTCCTACAATGAGCAGTTCTTC

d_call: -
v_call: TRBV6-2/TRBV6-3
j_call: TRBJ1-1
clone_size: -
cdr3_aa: CASSFGPGANTEAFF
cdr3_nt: -

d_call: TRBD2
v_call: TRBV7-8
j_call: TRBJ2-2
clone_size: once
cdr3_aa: CASAEWRGDTGELFF
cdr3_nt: TGTGCCAGCGCCGAATGGCGGGGGGACACCGGGGAGCTGTTTTTT

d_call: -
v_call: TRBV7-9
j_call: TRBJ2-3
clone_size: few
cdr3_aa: CASSLARGPLGDTQYF
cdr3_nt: TGTGCCAGCAGCTTAGCGCGGGGACCCTTGGGAGATACGCAGTATTTT

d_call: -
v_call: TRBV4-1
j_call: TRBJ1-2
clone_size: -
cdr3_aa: CASSQETQGGTNYGYTF
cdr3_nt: TGCGCCAGCAGCCAAGAAACCCAGGGAGGAACTAACTATGGCTACACCTTC

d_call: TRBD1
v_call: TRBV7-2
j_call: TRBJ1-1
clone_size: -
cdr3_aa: CASSLARQGTEAFF
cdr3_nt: TGTGCCAGCAGCTTAGCTAGACAGGGGACTGAAGCTTTCTTT

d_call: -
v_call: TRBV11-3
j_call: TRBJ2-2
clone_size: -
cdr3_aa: CASSSRQLNTGELFF
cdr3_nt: TGTGCCAGCAGCTCCCGGCAGTTAAACACCGGGGAGCTGTTTTTT

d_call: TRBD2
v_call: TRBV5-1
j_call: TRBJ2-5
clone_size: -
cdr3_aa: CASSPNPQGLAGGRETQYF
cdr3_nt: TGCGCCAGCAGCCCGAACCCGCAGGGACTAGCGGGGGGGCGGGAGACCCAGTACTTC

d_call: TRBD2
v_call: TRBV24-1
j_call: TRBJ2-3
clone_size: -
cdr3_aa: CATSDKLAGGADTQYF
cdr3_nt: TGTGCCACCAGTGATAAGTTAGCGGGGGGCGCAGATACGCAGTATTTT

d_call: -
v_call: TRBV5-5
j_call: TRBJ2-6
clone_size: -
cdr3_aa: CASSLQFNSGANVLTF
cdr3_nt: TGTGCCAGCAGCTTACAGTTTAACTCTGGGGCCAACGTCCTGACTTTC

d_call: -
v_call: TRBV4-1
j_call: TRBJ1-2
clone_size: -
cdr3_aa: CASSQDRGRLPYGYTF
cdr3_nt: TGCGCCAGCAGCCAAGATCGAGGCCGCTTACCCTATGGCTACACCTTC

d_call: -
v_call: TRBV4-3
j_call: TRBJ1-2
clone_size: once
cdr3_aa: CASSPGLSNDLDGYTF
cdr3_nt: TGCGCCAGCAGCCCCGGACTGAGCAACGATTTGGATGGCTACACCTTC

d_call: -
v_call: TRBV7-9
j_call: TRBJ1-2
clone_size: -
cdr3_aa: CASSSGGTDYGYTF
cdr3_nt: TGTGCCAGCAGCTCTGGGGGTACAGACTATGGCTACACCTTC

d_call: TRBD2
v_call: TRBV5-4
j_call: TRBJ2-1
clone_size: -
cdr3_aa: CASSSRTSGGSRNEQFF
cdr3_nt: TGTGCCAGCAGCTCTAGGACTAGCGGGGGGTCCCGCAATGAGCAGTTCTTC

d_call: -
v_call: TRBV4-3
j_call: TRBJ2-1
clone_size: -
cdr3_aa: CASSQDRDLGPNEQFF
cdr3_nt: TGCGCCAGCAGCCAAGACCGGGATCTGGGTCCCAATGAGCAGTTCTTC

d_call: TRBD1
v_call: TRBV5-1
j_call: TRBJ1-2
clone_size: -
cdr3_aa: CASRDQTGEGYTF
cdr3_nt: TGCGCCAGCAGGGACCAGACAGGGGAAGGCTACACCTTC

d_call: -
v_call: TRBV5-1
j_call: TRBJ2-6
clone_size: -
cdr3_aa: CTSSLNRGSGANVLTF
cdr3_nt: TGCACCAGCAGCTTGAATCGGGGGTCGGGGGCCAACGTCCTGACTTTC

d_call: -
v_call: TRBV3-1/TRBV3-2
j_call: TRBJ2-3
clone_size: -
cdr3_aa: CASSLTRSNTQYF
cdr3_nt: TGTGCCAGCAGCCTTACGAGGTCCAATACGCAGTATTTT

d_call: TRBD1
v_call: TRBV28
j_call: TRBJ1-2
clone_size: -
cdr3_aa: CASNSPGGTEQGGYTF
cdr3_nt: TGTGCCAGCAATTCCCCCGGGGGGACAGAGCAGGGTGGCTACACCTTC

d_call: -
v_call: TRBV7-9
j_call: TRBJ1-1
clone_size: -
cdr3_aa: CASSLLGGYTEAFF
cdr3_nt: TGTGCCAGCAGCCTCCTCGGAGGGTACACTGAAGCTTTCTTT

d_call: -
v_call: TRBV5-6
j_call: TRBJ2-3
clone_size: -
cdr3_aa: CASSLRTDTQYF
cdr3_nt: TGTGCCAGCAGCCTCCGCACAGATACGCAGTATTTT

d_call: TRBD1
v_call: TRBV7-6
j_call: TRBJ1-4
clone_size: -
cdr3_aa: CASSPTARTGNEKLFF
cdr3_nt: TGTGCCAGCAGCCCCACCGCTCGGACAGGAAATGAAAAACTGTTTTTT

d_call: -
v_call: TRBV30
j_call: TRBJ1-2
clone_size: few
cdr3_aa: CAWSPRAGYGYTF
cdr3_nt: TGTGCCTGGAGTCCCCGCGCAGGCTATGGCTACACCTTC

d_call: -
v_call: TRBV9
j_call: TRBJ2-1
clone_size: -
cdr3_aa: CASSAAFNNEQFF
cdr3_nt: TGTGCCAGCAGCGCGGCTTTTAACAATGAGCAGTTCTTC

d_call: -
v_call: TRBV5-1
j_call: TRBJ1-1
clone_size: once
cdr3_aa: CASSWKSSTEAFF
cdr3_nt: TGCGCCAGCAGCTGGAAGAGTTCCACTGAAGCTTTCTTT

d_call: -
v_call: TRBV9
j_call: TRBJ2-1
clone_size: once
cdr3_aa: CASSDGGGGPYNEQFF
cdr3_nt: TGTGCCAGCAGCGATGGTGGGGGGGGCCCCTACAATGAGCAGTTCTTC

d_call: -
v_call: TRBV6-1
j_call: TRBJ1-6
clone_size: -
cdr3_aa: CASSELRQLVNSPLHF
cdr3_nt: TGTGCCAGCAGTGAACTCAGACAGCTAGTAAATTCACCCCTCCACTTT

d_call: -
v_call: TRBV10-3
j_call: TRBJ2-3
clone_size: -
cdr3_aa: CAISFTPGRERPDTQYF
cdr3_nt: TGTGCCATCAGTTTCACACCCGGCAGGGAGCGTCCAGATACGCAGTATTTT

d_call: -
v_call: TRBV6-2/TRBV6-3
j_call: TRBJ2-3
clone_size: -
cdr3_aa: CASSTGTGSTDTQYF
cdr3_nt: TGTGCCAGCAGCACCGGGACTGGTAGCACAGATACGCAGTATTTT

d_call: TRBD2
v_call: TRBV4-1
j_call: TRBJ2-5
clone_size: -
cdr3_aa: CASSPPGLAGEGSDRAQYF
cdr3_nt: TGCGCCAGCAGCCCGCCGGGACTAGCGGGGGAGGGGTCCGACCGCGCCCAGTACTTC